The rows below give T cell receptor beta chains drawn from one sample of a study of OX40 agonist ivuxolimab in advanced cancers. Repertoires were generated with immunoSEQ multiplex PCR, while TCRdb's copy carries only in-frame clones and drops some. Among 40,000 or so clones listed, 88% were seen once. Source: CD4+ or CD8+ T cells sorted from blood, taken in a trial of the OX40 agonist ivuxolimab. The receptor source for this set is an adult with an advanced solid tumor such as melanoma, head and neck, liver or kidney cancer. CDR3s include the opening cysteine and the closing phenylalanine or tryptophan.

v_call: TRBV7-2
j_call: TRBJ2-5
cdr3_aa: CASSRWGAGPIQETQYF

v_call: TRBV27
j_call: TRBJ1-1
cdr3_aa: CASSLVLNTEAFF

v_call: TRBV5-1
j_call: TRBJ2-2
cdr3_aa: CASSLGYRGAAPGELFF

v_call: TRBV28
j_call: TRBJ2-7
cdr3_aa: CASSSRTSGGPQYF

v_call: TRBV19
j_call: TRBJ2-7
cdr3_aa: CASRDEVGSYEQYF

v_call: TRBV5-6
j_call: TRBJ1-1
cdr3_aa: CASSPSANTEAFF

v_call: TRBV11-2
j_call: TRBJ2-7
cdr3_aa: CASSFSHGTAGYEQYF

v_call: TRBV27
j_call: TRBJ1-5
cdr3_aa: CASSFSGSSNQPQHF

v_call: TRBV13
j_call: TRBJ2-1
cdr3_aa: CASSPRTGGANEQFF

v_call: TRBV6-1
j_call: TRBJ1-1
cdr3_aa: CASSEDRVGGAFF

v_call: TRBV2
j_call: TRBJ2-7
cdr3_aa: CASSPGLAGVSSYEQYF

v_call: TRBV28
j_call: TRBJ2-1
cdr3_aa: CASRERVSYNEQFF

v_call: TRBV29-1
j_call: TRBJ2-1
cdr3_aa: CSVKDGEQFF

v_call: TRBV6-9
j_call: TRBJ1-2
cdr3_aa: CASTGGGLYTF

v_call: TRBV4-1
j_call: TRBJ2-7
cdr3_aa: CASSQTSGGSYEQYF

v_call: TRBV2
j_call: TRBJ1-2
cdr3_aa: CAILTIKDYGYTF

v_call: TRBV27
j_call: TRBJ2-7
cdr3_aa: CASSTTGTSGYEQYF

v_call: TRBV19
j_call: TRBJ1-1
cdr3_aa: CASSAGTGSSAFF

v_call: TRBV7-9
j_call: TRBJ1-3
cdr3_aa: CASSIGLRNTIYF

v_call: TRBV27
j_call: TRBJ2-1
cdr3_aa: CASSFGRGAYNEQFF

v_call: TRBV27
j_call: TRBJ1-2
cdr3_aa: CASSLSNRANGYTF

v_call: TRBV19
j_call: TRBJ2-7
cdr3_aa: CASSIAAGDSYEQYF

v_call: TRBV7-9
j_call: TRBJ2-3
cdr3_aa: CASSRTSGGATDTQYF

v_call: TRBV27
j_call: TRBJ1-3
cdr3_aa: CASSLRGGGGNTIYF

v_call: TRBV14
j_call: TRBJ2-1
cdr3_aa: CASSHPSAGDYNEQFF

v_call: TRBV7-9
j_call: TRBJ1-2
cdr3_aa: CASSGMGRAARGYTF

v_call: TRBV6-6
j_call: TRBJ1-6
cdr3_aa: CASTMGTGGLDSPLHF

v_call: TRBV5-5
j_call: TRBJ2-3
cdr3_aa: CASSLEIPTDTQYF